A selection of T cell receptor beta chains follows, all from one sample in a study of blood T cell repertoires in COVID-19. Data came from immunoSEQ multiplex PCR; TCRdb stores just in-frame clones and leaves some out. The sample includes 30,000 to 35,000 clones, over 75% of them seen just once. Sequenced sample: peripheral blood. The receptors shown here come from a man aged 80 or over with active COVID-19. Each CDR3 is given with its conserved first and last residue. The order of the fields is J gene, V gene, CDR3 protein.

J: TRBJ2-3; V: TRBV6-5; CDR3: CASRASGGSKGAQYF
J: TRBJ2-5; V: TRBV10-3; CDR3: CAISENRVVETQYF
J: TRBJ2-1; V: TRBV4-3; CDR3: CASSRAGRGGWNEQFF
J: TRBJ2-1; V: TRBV2; CDR3: CASSEQGLGRNEQFF
J: TRBJ2-1; V: TRBV7-3; CDR3: CASSGERGLAGGALRWQFF
J: TRBJ1-6; V: TRBV10-3; CDR3: CAISDDRGNSPLHF
J: TRBJ2-3; V: TRBV3-1/TRBV3-2; CDR3: CASSLAGRWDTQYF
J: TRBJ1-5; V: TRBV24-1; CDR3: CATSDSGGSEPQHF
J: TRBJ1-2; V: TRBV24-1; CDR3: CATSDLTAGYGYTF
J: TRBJ2-1; V: TRBV10-1; CDR3: CASSEVLAGGPCEQFF
J: TRBJ2-3; V: TRBV30; CDR3: CAWSEQRTSTDTQYF
J: TRBJ2-7; V: TRBV19; CDR3: CASSMYSGTYEQYF
J: TRBJ2-1; V: TRBV11-3; CDR3: CASSSRDRGRKEQFF
J: TRBJ2-2; V: TRBV28; CDR3: CASMPSGVLGELFF
J: TRBJ2-1; V: TRBV7-9; CDR3: CASSFSWWATNMVGEQFF
J: TRBJ2-1; V: TRBV10-3; CDR3: CAISESTGNEQFF
J: TRBJ2-1; V: TRBV10-3; CDR3: CAISELTSGGGKEQFF
J: TRBJ2-6; V: TRBV7-9; CDR3: CASNIGTPSGANVLTF
J: TRBJ2-1; V: TRBV5-3; CDR3: CARLNEQFF